This is a list of T cell receptor beta chains from one sample in a study of spatial heterogeneity in lung cancer. TCRdb reprocessed the 5' RACE reads with MiXCR, giving one entry per CDR3 protein. Of 50,000 to 65,000 distinct CDR3 sequences listed, 7.5% to 8.5% are singletons. Source: PBMCs, taken at surgery. The receptors come from a female donor with early-stage non-small cell lung cancer. Both conserved end residues are part of each CDR3. Each record gives: J gene, CDR3 length, D gene, clone size, V gene, CDR3 DNA, CDR3 protein. The D gene is left open where the match is weak. Size values are once, few and many counts, or a class for expanded clones, and some rows have none.

TRBJ2-5 14 TRBD2 many TRBV5-1 TGCGCCAGCAGACCGACTAGCGGGCAAGAGACCCAGTACTTC CASRPTSGQETQYF
TRBJ2-5 14 . . TRBV5-1 TGCGCCAGCAGCTTGGATGTAAACATGGAGACCCAGTACTTC CASSLDVNMETQYF
TRBJ1-2 12 . many TRBV7-9 TGTGCCAGCAGCTTAACAGACTATGGCTACACCTTC CASSLTDYGYTF
TRBJ2-1 14 . many TRBV28 TGTGCCAGCACTGATGGCGGAGCCCTCCGTGAGCAGTTCTTC CASTDGGALREQFF
TRBJ2-7 14 TRBD1 . TRBV3-1 TGTGCCAGCAGCCAAGAGGGACAGCAATACGAGCAGTACTTC CASSQEGQQYEQYF
TRBJ2-2 16 TRBD2 . TRBV9 TGTGCCAGCAGCACTCTAGCGGGAGTAAACACCGGGGAGCTGTTTTTT CASSTLAGVNTGELFF
TRBJ2-3 17 TRBD2 many TRBV5-1 TGCGCCAGCAGCTCGGGACTAGCGGGGATAGTCACAGATACGCAGTATTTT CASSSGLAGIVTDTQYF
TRBJ1-2 13 TRBD1 few TRBV12-3/TRBV12-4 TGTGCCAGCAGTCTTGCAGGGGGCTATGGCTACACCTTC CASSLAGGYGYTF
TRBJ2-1 13 . . TRBV12-3/TRBV12-4 TGTGCCAGCAGTTTTATGGTTCAGGGTGAGCAGTTCTTC CASSFMVQGEQFF
TRBJ2-1 16 TRBD2 few TRBV7-2 TGTGCCAGCAGCGCCCGGGGGGACCCTAATCTGGGTGAGCAGTTCTTC CASSARGDPNLGEQFF
TRBJ2-2 16 TRBD2 . TRBV6-1 TGTGCCAGCAGGGGCGAGGGAGGGAGAAGGACCGGGGAGCTGTTTTTT CASRGEGGRRTGELFF
TRBJ1-5 15 TRBD1 few TRBV12-3/TRBV12-4 TGTGCCAGCAGTTTGCGGGACAGGGAGGGTCAGCCCCAGCATTTT CASSLRDREGQPQHF
TRBJ2-5 14 . many TRBV5-6 TGTGCCAGCAGCTTGGATCTGAGCCAAGAGACCCAGTACTTC CASSLDLSQETQYF
TRBJ1-1 11 . many TRBV3-1 TGTGCCAGCAGGGGATACACTGAAGCTTTCTTT CASRGYTEAFF
TRBJ2-7 15 TRBD1 many TRBV20-1 TGCAGTGCTAGAGATCTGGGACAGGGTTCAGGGGAGCAGTACTTC CSARDLGQGSGEQYF
TRBJ2-1 15 TRBD2 . TRBV5-1 TGCGCCAGCAGCTTGGAGCGGGGGGCGGGTGCTGAGCAGTTCTTC CASSLERGAGAEQFF
TRBJ2-7 15 . many TRBV28 TGTGCCACCTACGGGGAGCGGGTCTTCTCCTACGAGCAGTACTTC CATYGERVFSYEQYF
TRBJ1-1 11 . many TRBV7-3 TGTGCCAGCAGCTTGGAGACTGAAGCTTTCTTT CASSLETEAFF
TRBJ2-2 14 . many TRBV12-3/TRBV12-4 TGTGCCAGCACAGGGGACCCGTTCACCGGGGAGCTGTTTTTT CASTGDPFTGELFF
TRBJ1-5 13 . few TRBV29-1 TGCAGCGCAATGACGGAGGCAGATCAGCCCCAGCATTTT CSAMTEADQPQHF
TRBJ2-1 15 . many TRBV7-9 TGTGCCAGCAGCTTAGATCAGGCGTCCTACAATGAGCAGTTCTTC CASSLDQASYNEQFF
TRBJ2-7 15 TRBD2 few TRBV4-1 TGCGCCAGCAGCCAAGCCCCAGCGGGAGTCGCCGAGCAGTACTTC CASSQAPAGVAEQYF
TRBJ1-1 15 . many TRBV2 TGTGCCAGCAGTGAAGGTAGAGGGTCTGGCACTGAAGCTTTCTTT CASSEGRGSGTEAFF
TRBJ2-1 15 . few TRBV11-2 TGTGCCAGCAGCTTCGAGGGGCCCTCCTACAATGAGCAGTTCTTC CASSFEGPSYNEQFF
TRBJ1-1 14 . few TRBV4-1 TGCGCCAGCAGCCAAGTTGGCACCGGGACAGAAGCTTTCTTT CASSQVGTGTEAFF
TRBJ1-4 12 . few TRBV20-1 TGCAGTGCTAAGGGATCTGGTGAAAAACTGTTTTTT CSAKGSGEKLFF
TRBJ1-1 14 . . TRBV11-2 TGTGCCAGCAGCTTAGGCGCGGGGAACACTGAAGCTTTCTTT CASSLGAGNTEAFF
TRBJ1-2 15 . few TRBV5-1 TGCGCCAGCAGCTCAAACCGGGACGGACACTATGGCTACACCTTC CASSSNRDGHYGYTF
TRBJ2-3 15 . many TRBV14 TGTGCCAGCAGCCAAGTATCCGGAACCACAGATACGCAGTATTTT CASSQVSGTTDTQYF
TRBJ2-6 17 TRBD1 few TRBV28 TGTGCCAGCAGACCGACAGGGTCTCCGTCTGGGGCCAACGTCCTGACTTTC CASRPTGSPSGANVLTF
TRBJ2-5 11 . many TRBV7-9 TGTGCCAGCAGCACCCGGCAGACCCAGTACTTC CASSTRQTQYF
TRBJ1-1 13 . few TRBV6-5 TGTGCCAGCAGAAACCGGAAGAACACTGAAGCTTTCTTT CASRNRKNTEAFF
TRBJ2-3 18 TRBD2 few TRBV11-1 TGTGCCAGCAGCTTACTAGCGGGAGGGAGAATGAACACAGATACGCAGTATTTT CASSLLAGGRMNTDTQYF
TRBJ1-2 14 . many TRBV6-5 TGTGCCAGCAGTTACTCGCAGCCTAACTATGGCTACACCTTC CASSYSQPNYGYTF
TRBJ1-1 13 . many TRBV6-2/TRBV6-3 TGTGCCAGCAGTCCCCGACTAGACACTGAAGCTTTCTTT CASSPRLDTEAFF
TRBJ2-1 15 TRBD2 many TRBV7-8 TGTGCCAGCAGCCCAAGCGGGAGCTCCTACAATGAGCAGTTCTTC CASSPSGSSYNEQFF
TRBJ2-3 16 TRBD2 . TRBV5-1 TGCGCCAGCAGCTCCTTAGCGGGAGAGGGCACAGATACGCAGTATTTT CASSSLAGEGTDTQYF
TRBJ1-5 13 . many TRBV7-2 TGCGCCAGCAGCTTGGGGGGAGATCAGCCCCAGCATTTT CASSLGGDQPQHF
TRBJ2-3 14 . few TRBV3-1 TGTGCCAGCAGCCAAGGGTCCTACACAGATACGCAGTATTTT CASSQGSYTDTQYF
TRBJ1-2 13 TRBD1 many TRBV12-3/TRBV12-4 TGTGCCAGCAGTTCACAGGGGGCGTATGGCTACACCTTC CASSSQGAYGYTF
TRBJ2-1 15 . . TRBV3-1 TGTGCCAGCAGCCAATTGAAGCTGGGTGGAAATGAGCAGTTCTTC CASSQLKLGGNEQFF
TRBJ1-5 17 TRBD1 . TRBV9 TGTGCCAGCAGCCCCGGGACAGGGGGTTTTAGCAATCAGCCCCAGCATTTT CASSPGTGGFSNQPQHF
TRBJ2-3 16 . few TRBV9 TGTGCCAGCAGCGCCGGTCGAGGGCAAATCACAGATACGCAGTATTTT CASSAGRGQITDTQYF
TRBJ2-2 16 TRBD1 many TRBV28 TGTGCCAGCAGTTTACTTCCGGGACAGGGGACCGGGGAGCTGTTTTTT CASSLLPGQGTGELFF
TRBJ2-3 17 . few TRBV5-1 TGCGCCAGCAGCACTCAGCCCAGACAGGACGGCACAGATACGCAGTATTTT CASSTQPRQDGTDTQYF
TRBJ1-2 16 . few TRBV20-1 TGCAGTGCTAGAGATGCAACACGGGGGATGGGGTATGGCTACACCTTC CSARDATRGMGYGYTF
TRBJ1-5 14 TRBD1 . TRBV9 TGTGCCAGCAGCGTTGGGGACAGGGGCAGCCCCCAGCATTTT CASSVGDRGSPQHF
TRBJ1-1 10 . . TRBV12-3/TRBV12-4 TGTGCCAGCATGAGCACTGAAGCTTTCTTT CASMSTEAFF
TRBJ2-3 13 TRBD2 . TRBV20-1 TGCAGTGCAGAGCGGGGGAACACAGATACGCAGTATTTT CSAERGNTDTQYF
TRBJ1-1 11 . few TRBV14 TGTGCCAGCAGCCAGGGCTCTGAAGCTTTCTTT CASSQGSEAFF
TRBJ2-3 18 TRBD2 few TRBV20-1 TGCAGTGCTAGAGATCGAGGGACTAGCGGGAGCGGGACAGATACGCAGTATTTT CSARDRGTSGSGTDTQYF
TRBJ1-5 15 . few TRBV5-6 TGTGCCAGCAGCTTGTTGGCCAGGGATGGTCAGCCCCAGCATTTT CASSLLARDGQPQHF
TRBJ1-5 12 . . TRBV20-1 TGCAGTGCTAAAGAACAGGGACAGCCCCAGCATTTT CSAKEQGQPQHF
TRBJ2-3 15 . . TRBV5-1 TGCGCCAGCAGCCCTGATCCGGGGGCGGGGGATACGCAGTATTTT CASSPDPGAGDTQYF
TRBJ2-3 15 . . TRBV27 TGTGCCAGCAGTTGGGGGGCGGAGATAGGGGATACGCAGTATTTT CASSWGAEIGDTQYF